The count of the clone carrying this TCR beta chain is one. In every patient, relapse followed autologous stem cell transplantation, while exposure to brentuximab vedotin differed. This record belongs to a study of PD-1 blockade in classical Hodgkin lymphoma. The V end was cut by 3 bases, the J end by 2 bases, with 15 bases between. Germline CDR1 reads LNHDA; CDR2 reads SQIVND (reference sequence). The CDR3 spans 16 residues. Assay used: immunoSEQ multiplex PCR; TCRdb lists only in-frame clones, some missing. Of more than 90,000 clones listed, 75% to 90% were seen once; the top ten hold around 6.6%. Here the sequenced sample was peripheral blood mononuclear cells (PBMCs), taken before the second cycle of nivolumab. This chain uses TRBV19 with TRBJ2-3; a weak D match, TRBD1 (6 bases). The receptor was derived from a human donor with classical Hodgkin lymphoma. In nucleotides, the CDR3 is TGTGCCAGTAGTATCCTCGGGGACACCAACACAGATACGCAGTATTTT. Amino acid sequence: CASSILGDTNTDTQYF.